A selection of T cell receptor beta chains follows, all from one sample in a study of T cell responses to AZD1222 COVID-19 vaccine. The protocol was immunoSEQ multiplex PCR, while the TCRdb copy is restricted to in-frame clones and leaves out a portion. The repertoire includes over 90,000 clones, 75% to 90% of them detected once, and 20% sits in the top ten. The specimen comprised peripheral blood, sampled on day 0 of AZD1222 vaccination. These receptors originate from an adult in good health. The conserved cysteine and the conserved F or W are not part of the CDR3 here.

cdr3_aa: ASSTGPAEAF
j_call: TRBJ1-1
v_call: TRBV5-4
cdr3_length: 10

cdr3_aa: ASSSRERQPQH
j_call: TRBJ1-5
v_call: TRBV7-6
cdr3_length: 11

cdr3_aa: ASSQQPSTSSDEQF
j_call: TRBJ2-1
v_call: TRBV4-3
cdr3_length: 14

cdr3_aa: ASSHLLLGYT
j_call: TRBJ1-2
v_call: TRBV3-1/TRBV3-2
cdr3_length: 10

cdr3_aa: ASSGVMGGAEKLF
j_call: TRBJ1-4
v_call: TRBV2
cdr3_length: 13

cdr3_aa: ASSIRPPPDPQETQY
j_call: TRBJ2-5
v_call: TRBV21-1
cdr3_length: 15

cdr3_aa: ASGLGAGETQY
j_call: TRBJ2-5
v_call: TRBV12-5
cdr3_length: 11

cdr3_aa: ASSFGRFRDYGYT
j_call: TRBJ1-2
v_call: TRBV7-2
cdr3_length: 13

cdr3_aa: ASMRGPSYEQY
j_call: TRBJ2-7
v_call: TRBV6-5
cdr3_length: 11

cdr3_aa: ASSLAAGQETQY
j_call: TRBJ2-5
v_call: TRBV7-8
cdr3_length: 12

cdr3_aa: ASVLGSGQETQY
j_call: TRBJ2-5
v_call: TRBV12-5
cdr3_length: 12

cdr3_aa: ASSTSGGYNEQF
j_call: TRBJ2-1
v_call: TRBV11-2
cdr3_length: 12

cdr3_aa: ASSDTGSPLSSGAQY
j_call: TRBJ2-5
v_call: TRBV4-2
cdr3_length: 15

cdr3_aa: ASSLWSSGRTLQETQY
j_call: TRBJ2-5
v_call: TRBV14
cdr3_length: 16

cdr3_aa: ANQDEGDIPSRTEAF
j_call: TRBJ1-1
v_call: TRBV3-1/TRBV3-2
cdr3_length: 15

cdr3_aa: AISGQGHTGELF
j_call: TRBJ2-2
v_call: TRBV10-3
cdr3_length: 12

cdr3_aa: ASSYMAGEQF
j_call: TRBJ2-1
v_call: TRBV6-2/TRBV6-3
cdr3_length: 10

cdr3_aa: ASRDRFGNEQY
j_call: TRBJ2-7
v_call: TRBV10-2
cdr3_length: 11

cdr3_aa: ASRRGLSYNSPLH
j_call: TRBJ1-6
v_call: TRBV6-5
cdr3_length: 13

cdr3_aa: ASSFPRSPLH
j_call: TRBJ1-6
v_call: TRBV12-3/TRBV12-4
cdr3_length: 10

cdr3_aa: ASSPRTSGGDTQY
j_call: TRBJ2-3
v_call: TRBV11-2
cdr3_length: 13

cdr3_aa: ASSPTGKRGYT
j_call: TRBJ1-2
v_call: TRBV6-5
cdr3_length: 11

cdr3_aa: ASEIYNEQF
j_call: TRBJ2-1
v_call: TRBV12-5
cdr3_length: 9